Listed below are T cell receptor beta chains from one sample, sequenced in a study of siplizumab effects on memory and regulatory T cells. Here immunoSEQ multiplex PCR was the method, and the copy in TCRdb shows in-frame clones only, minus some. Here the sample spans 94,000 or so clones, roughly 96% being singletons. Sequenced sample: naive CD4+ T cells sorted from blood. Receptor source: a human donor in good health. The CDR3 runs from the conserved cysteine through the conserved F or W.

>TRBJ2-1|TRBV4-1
CASSRQVTPSSYNEQFF
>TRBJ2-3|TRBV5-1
CASSLGVGDQTDTQYF
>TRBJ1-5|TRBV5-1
CASSTRTGQPQHF
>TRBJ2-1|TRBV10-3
CAISGKQGALGNEQFF
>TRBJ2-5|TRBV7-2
CASSQRRGETQYF
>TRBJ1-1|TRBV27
CASSYTVRENTEAFF
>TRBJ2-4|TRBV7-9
CASSLDGDRPKNIQYF
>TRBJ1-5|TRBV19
CASSIGRDYSNQPQHF
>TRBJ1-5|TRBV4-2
CASSQETPSNQPQHF
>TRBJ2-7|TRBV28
CASKKRQGPWEQYF
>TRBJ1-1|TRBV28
CASSSGTGRTEAFF
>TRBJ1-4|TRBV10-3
CAKSQENLF
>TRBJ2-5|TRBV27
CASSRGLAGVQETQYF
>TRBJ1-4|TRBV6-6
CASSPGLGNEKLFF
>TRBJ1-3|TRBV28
CASGRDTIYF
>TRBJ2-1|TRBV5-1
CASSLVLAGNEQFF
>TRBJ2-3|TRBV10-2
CASKSGGTQYF
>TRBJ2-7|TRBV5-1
CASSFTGTTIYEQYF
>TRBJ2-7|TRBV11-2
CASSLVPGNEQYF
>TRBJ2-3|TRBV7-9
CASSLVGTDTQYF
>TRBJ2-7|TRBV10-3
CAISPFPGQGYEQYF
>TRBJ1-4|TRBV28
CASTTGQGANNEKLFF
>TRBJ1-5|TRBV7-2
CASSRLGPGPQHF
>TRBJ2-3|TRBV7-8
CASSLVRILSRGYSTDTQYF
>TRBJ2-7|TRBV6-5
CASRGTGSSYEQYF
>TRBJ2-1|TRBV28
CASSRPTGEQFF
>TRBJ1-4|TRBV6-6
CASSSPSATNEKLFF
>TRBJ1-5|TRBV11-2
CASSLGRNSGASSNQPQHF
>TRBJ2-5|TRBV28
CASSLTDTLDSQYF
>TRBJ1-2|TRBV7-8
CASSMGGGTIYGYTF
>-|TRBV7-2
CASSPDRDYEQYF
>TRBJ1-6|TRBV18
CASSRQGSDNSPLHF
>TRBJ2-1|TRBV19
CASSIVSAGGNEQFF
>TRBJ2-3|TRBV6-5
CASTLAGADTQYF
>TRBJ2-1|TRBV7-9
CASSLALTSNEQFF
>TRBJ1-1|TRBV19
CASSMEGAPEAFF
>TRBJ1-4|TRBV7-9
CASSLGTGTLEKLFF
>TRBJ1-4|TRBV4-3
CASSQDYLKHEKLFF
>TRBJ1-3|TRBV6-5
CASSSGGLRGNTIYF
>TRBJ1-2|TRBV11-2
CASSPQTANYGYTF
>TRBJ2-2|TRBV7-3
CASSRESNTGELFF
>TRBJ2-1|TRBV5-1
CASSLPGAYNEQFF
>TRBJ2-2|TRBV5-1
CASSLLAGQGNTGELFF
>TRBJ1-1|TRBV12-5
CASGLIPTNTEAFF
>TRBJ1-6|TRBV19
CASSIDRPSYNSPLHF
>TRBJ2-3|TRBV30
CAWREKHLGTDTQYF
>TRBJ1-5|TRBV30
CAWSVEGGQPQHF
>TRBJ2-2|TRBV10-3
CAISASDPTPGELFF
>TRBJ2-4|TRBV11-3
CASSLSEAKNIQYF
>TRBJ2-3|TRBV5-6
CASSLILAGARRATDTQYF